The 26 T cell receptor beta chains presented below share a single source sample, sequenced in a study of identical twins. Each CDR3 protein gets one entry after TCRdb re-called the 5' RACE reads with MiXCR. The data show fewer than 250,000 distinct CDR3 sequences, 7% to 8.5% seen once. These records were also assigned to another study, of yellow fever vaccine responses in identical twins.

Material for sequencing was CD8+ T cells sorted from blood. Receptor source: a woman aged 18-35 years in good health.

At least ten counts were recorded for this clonotype. The V call is TRBV10-3, the J call TRBJ1-2; 9 positions agree with TRBD1. In germline, CDR1 is ENHRY, CDR2 SYGVKD. The CDR3 totals 13 residues. The J segment lost 4 bases and the V segment lost 7 bases, leaving 4 bases of the junction unmatched. In DNA form, the CDR3 reads TGTGCCATCAAGGGGACAGGGCCCTATGGCTACACCTTC. It specifies CAIKGTGPYGYTF.

This clonotype was observed at least ten times. The V and J genes are TRBV4-1 and TRBJ1-1; D gene unclear. CDR3 length equals 17 residues. Germline V gene sequence: CDR1 MGHRA, CDR2 YSYEKL. V lost 3 bases and J lost 4, with 21 bases in between. Here the CDR3 reads CASSHPRIQVDLTEAFF. In DNA, the CDR3 is TGCGCCAGCAGCCACCCGAGGATTCAGGTCGATCTCACTGAAGCTTTCTTT.

This sequence joins TRBV5-1 and TRBJ2-3; 13 positions match TRBD2. The CDR3 has 18 amino acids. Germline CDR1 SGHRS, CDR2 YFSETQ. V shed 5 bases and J 0 bases; nucleotides not matched to a gene: 9. CDR3: CASRPGLAGPTSTDTQYF. The CDR3 coding sequence is TGCGCCAGCAGACCGGGACTAGCGGGACCAACTAGCACAGATACGCAGTATTTT.

This clonotype was picked up a small number of times. J is TRBJ2-7 and V is TRBV27, with D maybe TRBD2 (6 bases). Germline V gene data show CDR1 as MNHEY and CDR2 as SMNVEV (reference sequence). V was pared by 6 bases and J by 4 bases, with 19 bases between. The CDR3 runs 15 residues. CDR3 bases: TGTGCCAGCAGCGCCGGGACTGGTAAAAAATACGAGCAGTACTTC. This encodes CASSAGTGKKYEQYF.

Notes on this clonotype: A read error may account for a junction end that differs from germline. The chain is built from TRBV5-1 and TRBJ2-7; D call uncertain. The germline V gene encodes CDR1 SGHRS and CDR2 YFSETQ. CDR3 length: 13 residues. CDR3 DNA sequence: TGCGCCAGCAGCTCGCACCCTACCTACGGGCAGTACTTC. Its translation is CASSSHPTYGQYF.

Ten or more counts support this clonotype. The V gene is TRBV7-8, the J gene TRBJ2-5; tentatively, D is TRBD2 (5 bases). This CDR3 has 16 amino acids. Trimming stripped 3 bases from V and 1 base from J, with 15 bases between. Germline V CDR1 and CDR2: SGHVS, FQNEAQ. The CDR3 is CASSFTPGLFQETQYF. The CDR3 DNA sequence: TGTGCCAGCAGCTTCACCCCTGGACTGTTCCAAGAGACCCAGTACTTC. Filled out from reference TRBV7-8 and TRBJ2-5, the complete variable domain reads GAGVSQSPRYKVAKRGQDVALRCDPISGHVSLFWYQQALGQGPEFLTYFQNEAQLDKSGLPSDRFFAERPEGSVSTLKIQRTQQEDSAVYLCASSFTPGLFQETQYFGPGTRLLVL.

This clonotype was seen ten or more times. V gene TRBV5-1 combines with J gene TRBJ1-2, with D possibly being TRBD1 (5 bases). CDR3 length equals 13 residues. V gave up 0 bases and J gave up 5 bases, with 8 bases separating them. CDR1 SGHRS and CDR2 YFSETQ come from the germline V gene. The CDR3 protein is CASSLGTGYGYTF. As DNA, the CDR3 is TGCGCCAGCAGCTTGGGCACAGGATATGGCTACACCTTC. Variable domain in full (rest from reference TRBV5-1 and TRBJ1-2): KAGVTQTPRYLIKTRGQQVTLSCSPISGHRSVSWYQQTPGQGLQFLFEYFSETQRNKGNFPGRFSGRQFSNSRSEMNVSTLELGDSALYLCASSLGTGYGYTFGSGTRLTVV.

This clonotype turned up a few times. This chain connects TRBV7-6 to TRBJ1-1; no reliable D call. The CDR3 sequence is 14 residues long. Trimming cost V 3 bases and J 1 base, with 9 bases left between them. CDR1 and CDR2 from the germline V gene are SGHVS and FNYEAQ. The CDR3 region is CASSFEAQNTEAFF. The DNA for the CDR3 is TGTGCCAGCAGCTTTGAGGCCCAGAACACTGAAGCTTTCTTT.

This clonotype appeared a few times. V usage is TRBV7-3 and J usage is TRBJ2-1; D may be TRBD1 (6 bases). Germline V gene lookup returns CDR1 SGHTA and CDR2 FQGTGA. This CDR3 contains 15 residues. V was shortened by 6 bases and J by 2 bases, with 14 bases between the two germline ends. CDR3 nucleotide sequence: TGTGCCAGCAGTGAAGCAGGGGCGACCTACAATGAGCAGTTCTTC. This gives the protein CASSEAGATYNEQFF.

This clonotype was picked up a small number of times. The chain carries TRBV27 and TRBJ1-5, with 11 bases fitting TRBD1. CDR1 MNHEY and CDR2 SMNVEV come from the germline V gene (reference sequence). The CDR3 spans 14 residues. V lost 4 bases to trimming and J lost 6 bases; unmatched junction nucleotides: 2. The CDR3 here is CASSWDRGTQPQHF. The CDR3 nucleotides read TGTGCCAGCAGTTGGGACAGGGGGACTCAGCCCCAGCATTTT.

The chain is built from TRBV5-1 and TRBJ2-5, with D perhaps matching TRBD1 (5 bases). Germline V gene data show CDR1 as SGHRS and CDR2 as YFSETQ. Between the trimmed V and J ends, which lost 0 bases and 3 bases, there was a span of 9 bases. This CDR3 is 14 amino acids long. CDR3: CASSLEDSKETQYF. The DNA of the CDR3 is TGCGCCAGCAGCTTGGAAGACAGTAAAGAGACCCAGTACTTC.

The chain has TRBV3-1 and TRBJ2-7, with 8 bases aligning to TRBD2. Germline assignment: CDR1 LGHDT and CDR2 YNNKEL (reference sequence). The junction had 10 bases not matched to a gene; V was cut back by 3 bases and J by 3 bases. This CDR3 has 16 amino acids. The CDR3 DNA is TGTGCCAGCAGCCATCGGCCAGCGGGAGAGAGCTACGAGCAGTACTTC. Translating gives CASSHRPAGESYEQYF.

This clonotype was counted ten times or more. The chain links TRBV6-1 to TRBJ2-1; D not resolved. The V and J ends lost 5 bases and 7 bases respectively, with 15 bases between them. Germline CDR1 is MNHNS and CDR2 is SASEGT. The CDR3 runs 14 residues. The CDR3 coding sequence is TGTGCCAGCAGTCCCTACACCCCGAAGAATGAGCAGTTCTTC. Residues: CASSPYTPKNEQFF.

There are many counts of this clonotype. The chain joins TRBV7-9 to TRBJ1-3, with no clear D. The CDR3 contains 10 residues. Germline CDR1 is SEHNR and CDR2 is FQNEAQ (reference sequence). V dropped 10 bases and J dropped 8 bases, with 9 bases sitting between them. The CDR3 spells CATLRDTIYF. CDR3 sequence (DNA): TGTGCCACCCTTCGCGACACCATATATTTT. Filled out from reference TRBV7-9 and TRBJ1-3, the complete variable domain reads DTGVSQNPRHKITKRGQNVTFRCDPISEHNRLYWYRQTLGQGPEFLTYFQNEAQLEKSRLLSDRFSAERPKGSFSTLEIQRTEQGDSAMYLCATLRDTIYFGEGSWLTVV.

This chain connects TRBV7-6 to TRBJ2-1; no definite D call. The CDR3 has 16 residues. V dropped 1 base and J dropped 0 bases, with 10 bases sitting between them. Germline CDR1 is SGHVS and CDR2 is FNYEAQ. CDR3 region: CASSLDLTDSYNEQFF. In DNA, the CDR3 is TGTGCCAGCAGCTTAGACCTCACGGACTCCTACAATGAGCAGTTCTTC.

There are a few counts of this clonotype. The chain employs TRBV10-3 and TRBJ1-2; D gene ambiguous. V lost 5 bases, J lost 3 bases, and 7 bases lay in between. Per the germline V gene, CDR1 is ENHRY and CDR2 is SYGVKD. The CDR3 runs 12 residues. CDR3 amino acids: CAISKEDYGYTF. The CDR3 DNA sequence: TGTGCCATCAGTAAGGAGGACTATGGCTACACCTTC.

In this sample, this clonotype turned up many times. In DNA, the CDR3 is TGTGCCAGCAGCTTGCCGGACAGGGAATCCACTGAAGCTTTCTTT. Protein sequence: CASSLPDRESTEAFF. The rearrangement uses TRBV7-9 and TRBJ1-1, with TRBD1 matching over 8 bases. This CDR3 contains 15 residues. The V and J ends lost 3 bases and 4 bases, in that order; junction bases with no gene match: 7. CDR1 and CDR2 (germline): SEHNR, FQNEAQ (reference sequence).

The chain combines TRBV20-1 with TRBJ2-6; D may be TRBD1 (5 bases). The CDR3 contains 14 residues. CDR1 is DFQATT, CDR2 SNEGSKA, per germline (reference sequence). The germline V and J ends were trimmed by 3 bases and 0 bases, with 6 bases remaining between them. The CDR3 spells CSASDSSGANVLTF. The CDR3 DNA follows: TGCAGTGCTAGCGACAGCTCTGGGGCCAACGTCCTGACTTTC.

This clonotype was seen only a few times. The rearrangement joins TRBV27 to TRBJ1-2, with 10 bases identical to TRBD1. The CDR3 sequence is 14 residues long. V shed 4 bases, J shed 7 bases, and the junction held 6 bases outside the gene matches. The germline V gene encodes CDR1 MNHEY and CDR2 SMNVEV (reference sequence). The CDR3 region has the DNA TGTGCCAGCAGTTGGACAGGGGGTTTTTCTGGCTACACCTTC. Amino acids: CASSWTGGFSGYTF.

The chain combines TRBV20-1 with TRBJ1-5; no firm D call. The CDR3 is made up of 11 amino acids. The germline V gene has CDR1 DFQATT and CDR2 SNEGSKA (reference sequence). The V end was cut by 6 bases, the J end by 7 bases, with 10 bases between. CDR3: CSAQPCQPQHF. Written as DNA, the CDR3 is TGCAGTGCCCAACCCTGCCAGCCCCAGCATTTT.

This clonotype was picked up many times. V usage is TRBV10-1 and J usage is TRBJ2-7; the D is unclear. CDR3 length: 13 amino acids. The V gene lost 0 bases and the J gene lost 5 bases, with 8 bases spanning the gap. In germline, CDR1 is WNHNN, CDR2 SYGVQD (reference sequence). The DNA of the CDR3 is TGCGCCAGCAGTGAGTCTACTCGGGACGAGCAGTACTTC. Protein: CASSESTRDEQYF.

This clonotype was recorded at least ten times. V is TRBV7-9 and J is TRBJ2-5; D is undetermined. The V end was cut by 1 base, the J end by 5 bases, with 5 bases between. Germline values: CDR1 SEHNR, CDR2 FQNEAQ (reference sequence). The CDR3 loop spans 12 amino acids. The CDR3 protein is CASSLGTETQYF. For the CDR3, the DNA is TGTGCCAGCAGCTTAGGGACGGAGACCCAGTACTTC. Looking up the rest from reference TRBV7-9 and TRBJ2-5 gives the full variable domain: DTGVSQNPRHKITKRGQNVTFRCDPISEHNRLYWYRQTLGQGPEFLTYFQNEAQLEKSRLLSDRFSAERPKGSFSTLEIQRTEQGDSAMYLCASSLGTETQYFGPGTRLLVL.

A few counts support this clonotype. The rearrangement links TRBV2 to TRBJ2-2; 8 bases match TRBD2. CDR1 SNHLY and CDR2 FYNNEI come from the germline V gene. This CDR3 is 14 amino acids long. The V segment lost 5 bases and the J segment 5 bases; nucleotides outside the gene matches: 4. The CDR3, as DNA: TGTGCCAGCAGTAGCGGGAGTGGGACCGGGGAGCTGTTTTTT. It encodes CASSSGSGTGELFF.

The chain joins TRBV27 to TRBJ2-7; 7 nucleotides match TRBD1. The CDR3 runs 14 residues. Looked up from germline, CDR1 is MNHEY and CDR2 is SMNVEV (reference sequence). J gave up 6 bases and V 5 bases, and 10 bases lay outside the gene matches. CDR3: CASSPREGGREQYF. CDR3 coding DNA: TGTGCCAGCAGTCCCCGGGAAGGGGGCCGCGAGCAGTACTTC.

V usage is TRBV28 and J usage is TRBJ2-1; D is possibly TRBD1 or TRBD2 (7 bases each). There are 14 residues in the CDR3. Trimming removed 6 bases from V and 6 bases from J, with 15 bases in between. The germline V gene encodes CDR1 MDHEN and CDR2 SYDVKM. The CDR3 sequence: CASSRRGGSNEQFF. The CDR3 bases are TGTGCCAGCAGCCGCAGGGGGGGTAGCAATGAGCAGTTCTTC.

This clonotype came up many times. This chain links TRBV24-1 with TRBJ2-2; D gene unclear. The CDR3 has 16 amino acids. Germline V gives CDR1 KGHDR, CDR2 SFDVKD. Trimming took 0 bases from V and 2 from J, leaving 9 bases between them. CDR3 protein: CATSDLQAENTGELFF. The CDR3 DNA reads TGTGCCACCAGTGATTTGCAAGCCGAAAACACCGGGGAGCTGTTTTTT.